A selection of T cell receptor beta chains follows, all from one sample in a study of blood T cell repertoires in COVID-19. The table came from immunoSEQ multiplex PCR; TCRdb's copy has only in-frame clones and leaves some out. The data contain 250,000 to 300,000 clones, around 83% of them seen just once; the ten biggest clones take up 3.6%. Sequenced input: peripheral blood. These receptors came from a man between 18 and 35 years old with active or convalescent COVID-19. CDR3s include the opening cysteine and the closing phenylalanine or tryptophan. A D gene is named only where the DNA matches it firmly. The listing skips clone size in some rows; elsewhere it reads once, few, many or a size class.

CDR3 DNA,CDR3 protein,CDR3 length,J gene,V gene,D gene,clone size
TGCGCCAGCAGCTTAACGGACACTGAAGCTTTCTTT,CASSLTDTEAFF,12,TRBJ1-1,TRBV5-1,-,-
TGTGCCACCAGTGACCCGCAGGGTCCTGACTATGGCTACACCTTC,CATSDPQGPDYGYTF,15,TRBJ1-2,TRBV24-1,-,-
TGTGCCAGCAGTTTGAGACCCGCAGGGGGCCAGCCCCAGCATTTT,CASSLRPAGGQPQHF,15,TRBJ1-5,TRBV5-6,TRBD1,-
TGTGCCAGCAGCAGACTAGCGGGAGTGAATGAGCAGTTCTTC,CASSRLAGVNEQFF,14,TRBJ2-1,TRBV7-3,TRBD2,-
TGCAGCGTTGTACTAGCGGTTCATAAGTCCTACGAGCAGTACTTC,CSVVLAVHKSYEQYF,15,TRBJ2-7,TRBV29-1,TRBD2,-
TGTGCTAGCAGCCCTGACAGGGAGTCTGGAAACACCATATATTTT,CASSPDRESGNTIYF,15,TRBJ1-3,TRBV7-7,TRBD1,-
TGTGCCAGCAGTGTTAATATAGGGACAGGGGTCTATGGCTACACCTTC,CASSVNIGTGVYGYTF,16,TRBJ1-2,TRBV2,TRBD1,-
TGTGCCAGTAGAAGGGGGTACAATGAGCAGTTCTTC,CASRRGYNEQFF,12,TRBJ2-1,TRBV19,-,-
TGTGCCATCAGTGAGTCTAGGGGAAAAGGCCAAGAGACCCAGTACTTC,CAISESRGKGQETQYF,16,TRBJ2-5,TRBV10-3,-,-
TGTGCCAGTAGTACCGATCAGGGGGACCTGGGAGCTTTCTTT,CASSTDQGDLGAFF,14,TRBJ1-1,TRBV19,TRBD1,-
TGTGCCAGCGAGGAGGGACAAGAGACCCAGTACTTC,CASEEGQETQYF,12,TRBJ2-5,TRBV11-3,-,-
TGTGCCAGTAGTGGTGGGACAGGGAGAAGGAATCAGCCCCAGCATTTT,CASSGGTGRRNQPQHF,16,TRBJ1-5,TRBV19,TRBD1,once
TGTGCCAGCAGCTCAAGGACTAGCGGGAGATCTAAATTTTGGTACGAGCAGTACTTC,CASSSRTSGRSKFWYEQYF,19,TRBJ2-7,TRBV7-9,TRBD2,-
TGTGCCAGCCAGCGGGGGGGAGACTCCTACGAGCAGTACTTC,CASQRGGDSYEQYF,14,TRBJ2-7,TRBV2,TRBD2,-
TGTGCCACCAGTGATTCGACAACAGGGGCCTACGAGCAGTACTTC,CATSDSTTGAYEQYF,15,TRBJ2-7,TRBV24-1,TRBD1,-
TGTGCCAGCTACAGGGGCGCTTTGAACACTGAAGCTTTCTTT,CASYRGALNTEAFF,14,TRBJ1-1,TRBV18,TRBD1,-
TGTGCCACCAGTGACAGGGTCGGGGCCAACGTCCTGACTTTC,CATSDRVGANVLTF,14,TRBJ2-6,TRBV24-1,-,-
TGCGCCAGCAGCCAAGAGGCCTATGGCTACACCTTC,CASSQEAYGYTF,12,TRBJ1-2,TRBV4-1,-,-
TGTGCCAGCAGCTTCACCAGCGGGGAGTTTGGCTACACCTTC,CASSFTSGEFGYTF,14,TRBJ1-2,TRBV5-4,-,-
TGTGCCAGCAGCCCACAGGGGGCAGAGACCCAGTACTTC,CASSPQGAETQYF,13,TRBJ2-5,TRBV11-3,TRBD1,-
TGTGCCAGCTCACCAGGGCCGATCTATGGCTACACCTTC,CASSPGPIYGYTF,13,TRBJ1-2,TRBV18,-,-
TGCGCCAGGGCGAACCCACCGGGGGATACGCAGTATTTT,CARANPPGDTQYF,13,TRBJ2-3,TRBV5-1,-,-
TGTGCCAGCAGCTTAGCCGGGGCCAACGTCCTGACTTTC,CASSLAGANVLTF,13,TRBJ2-6,TRBV5-6,-,-
TGTGCCAGCCGGGCGGGAGCGGGCACCGGGGAGCTGTTTTTT,CASRAGAGTGELFF,14,TRBJ2-2,TRBV27,TRBD2,few
TGCGCCATGGGACAGGTTATAGCCAAAAACATTCAGTACTTC,CAMGQVIAKNIQYF,14,TRBJ2-4,TRBV23-1,TRBD1,-
TGCGCCAGCAGCCAAGTTCCTTGGGGACAGGGAAATGAAAAACTGTTTTTT,CASSQVPWGQGNEKLFF,17,TRBJ1-4,TRBV4-1,TRBD1,few
TGTGCCAGCAGTTTAAACATACAGGGAGGGGAGCAGTACTTC,CASSLNIQGGEQYF,14,TRBJ2-7,TRBV27,-,-
TGTGCCAGCAGTAGGGGGGGAGGTGAGACCCAGTACTTC,CASSRGGGETQYF,13,TRBJ2-5,TRBV7-9,-,-
TGTGCCAGCAGCCTCAGCTCCTACGAGCAGTACTTC,CASSLSSYEQYF,12,TRBJ2-7,TRBV7-6,-,-
TGTGCCAGCACGCCCGGGACTAGCGGCAATGAGCAGTTCTTC,CASTPGTSGNEQFF,14,TRBJ2-1,TRBV28,TRBD2,-
TGTGCCAGCAGCTTAGACCGGGTTGATTACGAGCAGTACTTC,CASSLDRVDYEQYF,14,TRBJ2-7,TRBV11-3,-,-
TGTGCCAGCAGCTGGGACACCGAAGCCCCAACACGTTATGGCTACACCTTC,CASSWDTEAPTRYGYTF,17,TRBJ1-2,TRBV6-2/TRBV6-3,-,once
TGTGCCAGTAGTAGAGGTGCAACTAATGAAAAACTGTTTTTT,CASSRGATNEKLFF,14,TRBJ1-4,TRBV19,-,-
TGTGCCAGCAGCCAGCCCGACAGGGTGGGGAACACCGGGGAACTGTTTTTT,CASSQPDRVGNTGELFF,17,TRBJ2-2,TRBV3-1/TRBV3-2,TRBD1,-
TGTGCCAGCAGTGGTGGGGACTGGGGCACTGAAGCTTTCTTT,CASSGGDWGTEAFF,14,TRBJ1-1,TRBV2,-,-
TGTGCCAGCAGCCCCGATGGGGCGGGGGTCAGTGAGCAGTTCTTC,CASSPDGAGVSEQFF,15,TRBJ2-1,TRBV13,TRBD2,-
TGTGCCACCAGTCAGGGGGCGAACCAAGAGACCCAGTACTTC,CATSQGANQETQYF,14,TRBJ2-5,TRBV24-1,TRBD1,-
TGCGCCAGCAATGAGGGGCCCTCCTATAATTCACCCCTCCACTTT,CASNEGPSYNSPLHF,15,TRBJ1-6,TRBV10-2,-,-
TGTGCCAGCAGCCATCGGCAGGGGCTCAATCAGCCCCAGCATTTT,CASSHRQGLNQPQHF,15,TRBJ1-5,TRBV3-1/TRBV3-2,-,-
TGTGCCAGCAGCTTTGGTCTAGCGGGAGGGTCCGGGGAGCTGTTTTTT,CASSFGLAGGSGELFF,16,TRBJ2-2,TRBV5-4,TRBD2,-
TGTGCCAGCAGCTTGACAGGGGCTGACACTGAAGCTTTCTTT,CASSLTGADTEAFF,14,TRBJ1-1,TRBV7-9,TRBD1,few
TGTGCCAGCAGGGGGACAGGTTGGGATACCGGGGAGCTGTTTTTT,CASRGTGWDTGELFF,15,TRBJ2-2,TRBV2,TRBD1,-
TGTGCCAGTAGTGGACAGGAGTACTATGGCTACACCTTC,CASSGQEYYGYTF,13,TRBJ1-2,TRBV19,TRBD1,-
TGTGCCAGCAGCCAAGAACAGTATAGCAATCAGCCCCAGCATTTT,CASSQEQYSNQPQHF,15,TRBJ1-5,TRBV4-2,-,-
TGTGCCAGCAGTTGGTCCACTAGCACAGATACGCAGTATTTT,CASSWSTSTDTQYF,14,TRBJ2-3,TRBV27,-,-
TGTGCCAGCAGCACCCGACTCGGCTACACCTTC,CASSTRLGYTF,11,TRBJ1-2,TRBV7-9,-,-
TGCAGCGTTGAAATCGTGGCTAGCGGGAGTTACGAGCAGTACTTC,CSVEIVASGSYEQYF,15,TRBJ2-7,TRBV29-1,TRBD2,-
TGTGCCAGCAGGTCCCACTACGAGCAGTACTTC,CASRSHYEQYF,11,TRBJ2-7,TRBV2,-,-
TGTGTCACCACCGGGGGGACCGGGGAGCTGTTTTTT,CVTTGGTGELFF,12,TRBJ2-2,TRBV11-2,TRBD2,-
TGTGCCAGCAGTTTATTGGGCTTGAATGAGCAGTTCTTC,CASSLLGLNEQFF,13,TRBJ2-1,TRBV27,-,-
TGTGCCAGCAGCTTATCGCCCCCCGAGACAGGATTGAACACCGGGGAGCTGTTTTTT,CASSLSPPETGLNTGELFF,19,TRBJ2-2,TRBV7-3,-,few
TGTGCCAGCAGCTCAGCCGGGACAGGGCCCTATAATTCACCCCTCCACTTT,CASSSAGTGPYNSPLHF,17,TRBJ1-6,TRBV5-6,TRBD1,-
TGTGCCAGCAGCGTAGGACAGTACCAAGAGACCCAGTACTTC,CASSVGQYQETQYF,14,TRBJ2-5,TRBV9,-,-